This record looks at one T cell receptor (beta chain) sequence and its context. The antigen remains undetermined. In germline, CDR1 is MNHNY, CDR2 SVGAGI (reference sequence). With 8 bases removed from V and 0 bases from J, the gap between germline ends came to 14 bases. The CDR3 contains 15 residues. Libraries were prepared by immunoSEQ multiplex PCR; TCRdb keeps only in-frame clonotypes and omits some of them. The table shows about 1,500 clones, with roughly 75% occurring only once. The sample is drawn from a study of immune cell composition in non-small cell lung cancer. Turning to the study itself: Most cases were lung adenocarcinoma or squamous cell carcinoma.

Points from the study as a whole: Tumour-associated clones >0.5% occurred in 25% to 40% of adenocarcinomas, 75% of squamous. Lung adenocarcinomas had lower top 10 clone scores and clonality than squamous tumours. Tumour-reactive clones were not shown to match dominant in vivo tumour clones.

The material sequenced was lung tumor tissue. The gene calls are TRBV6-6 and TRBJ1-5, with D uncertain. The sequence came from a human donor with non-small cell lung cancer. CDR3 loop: CASRAAADSNQPQHF. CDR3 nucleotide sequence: TGTGCCAGCCGAGCTGCTGCGGATAGCAATCAGCCCCAGCATTTT.